This TCR beta chain comes out of a study of cytomegalovirus exposure and HLA in healthy donors. Study-level results: Sequencing likely produced, as an artifact, a cluster of highly shared sequence variants. Some TCR beta chains (roughly 150 of them) were listed as cytomegalovirus-associated.

There are 15 residues in the CDR3. The germline gives CDR1 SGHRS, CDR2 YFSETQ. V was clipped by 4 bases and J by 1 base; unmatched bases: 5. Concerning this clone itself: Its antigen is not known.

PCR primers comprised 60 Vbeta and 13 Jbeta primers. The method was immunoSEQ multiplex PCR; TCRdb's version includes in-frame clones alone and lacks a portion of them. The table gives approximately 92,000 clones; the top ten clones make up around 3.4% of it. The rearrangement joins TRBV5-1 to TRBJ2-3, with TRBD2 identical over 8 bases. Sequencing input: PBMCs. The TCR originated in a woman in her twenties or thirties in good health and CMV-seronegative. CDR3 sequence: CASSPIAGRTDTQYF. The CDR3 nucleotides read TGCGCCAGCAGCCCGATAGCGGGACGCACAGATACGCAGTATTTT.